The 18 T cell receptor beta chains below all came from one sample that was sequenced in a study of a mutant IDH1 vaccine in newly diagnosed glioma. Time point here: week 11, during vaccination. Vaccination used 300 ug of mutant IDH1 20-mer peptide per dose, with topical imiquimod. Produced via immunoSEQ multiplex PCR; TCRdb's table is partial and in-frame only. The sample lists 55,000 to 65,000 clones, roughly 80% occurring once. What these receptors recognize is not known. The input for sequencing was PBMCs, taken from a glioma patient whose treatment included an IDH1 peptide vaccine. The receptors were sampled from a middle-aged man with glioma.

CDR3 bases: TGTGCCAGCAGATTCGTCCAGAACGAGCAGTACTTC. Encoded protein: CASRFVQNEQYF. V is TRBV2 and J is TRBJ2-7, with D hard to call. Germline loops: CDR1 SNHLY, CDR2 FYNNEI. Trimming shortened V by 6 bases and J by 5 bases, and 11 bases separated the two germline ends. The CDR3 runs 12 residues. The full variable domain, completed using reference TRBV2 and TRBJ2-7, is EPEVTQTPSHQVTQMGQEVILRCVPISNHLYFYWYRQILGQKVEFLVSFYNNEISEKSEIFDDQFSVERPDGSNFTLKIRSTKLEDSAMYFCASRFVQNEQYFGPGTRLTVT.

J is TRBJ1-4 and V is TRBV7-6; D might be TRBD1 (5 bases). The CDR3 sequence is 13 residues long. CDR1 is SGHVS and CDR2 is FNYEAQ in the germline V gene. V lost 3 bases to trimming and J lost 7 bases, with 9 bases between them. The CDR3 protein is CASSLGEVEKLFF. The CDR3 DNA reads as TGTGCCAGCAGCTTGGGGGAGGTTGAAAAACTGTTTTTT.

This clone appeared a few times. The CDR3 here is CASRLGPNEKLFF. CDR3 nucleotide sequence: TGTGCCAGCAGGCTGGGGCCTAATGAAAAACTGTTTTTT. J is TRBJ1-4 and V is TRBV2, with D possibly being TRBD1 (5 bases). V shed 6 bases and J shed 3 bases, with 8 bases lying between them. Germline values: CDR1 SNHLY, CDR2 FYNNEI. This CDR3 has 13 residues.

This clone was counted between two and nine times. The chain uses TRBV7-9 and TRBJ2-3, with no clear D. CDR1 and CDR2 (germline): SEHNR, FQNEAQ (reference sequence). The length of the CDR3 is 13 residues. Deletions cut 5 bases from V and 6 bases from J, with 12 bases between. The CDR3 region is CASSRIEDDTQYF. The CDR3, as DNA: TGTGCCAGCAGCCGTATAGAGGATGATACGCAGTATTTT.

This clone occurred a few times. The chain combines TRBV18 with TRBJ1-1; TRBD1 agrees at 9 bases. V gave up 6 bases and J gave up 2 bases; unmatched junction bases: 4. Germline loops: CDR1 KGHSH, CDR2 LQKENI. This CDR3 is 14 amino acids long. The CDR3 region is CASSRDRVNTEAFF. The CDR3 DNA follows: TGTGCCAGCTCTAGGGACAGGGTAAACACTGAAGCTTTCTTT.

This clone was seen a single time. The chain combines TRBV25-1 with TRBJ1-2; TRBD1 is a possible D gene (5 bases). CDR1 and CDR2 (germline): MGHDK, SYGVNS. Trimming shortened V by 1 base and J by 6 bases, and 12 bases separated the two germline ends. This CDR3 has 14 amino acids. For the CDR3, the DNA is TGTGCCAGCAGTGAATCAGGGTCTAGGGATGGCTACACCTTC. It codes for CASSESGSRDGYTF.

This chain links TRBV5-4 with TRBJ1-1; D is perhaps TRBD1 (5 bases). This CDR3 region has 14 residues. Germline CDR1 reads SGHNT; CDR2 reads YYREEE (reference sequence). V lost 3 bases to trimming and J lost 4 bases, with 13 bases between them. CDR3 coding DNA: TGTGCCAGCAGCTCTGACAGCAAGGGCACTGAAGCTTTCTTT. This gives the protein CASSSDSKGTEAFF.

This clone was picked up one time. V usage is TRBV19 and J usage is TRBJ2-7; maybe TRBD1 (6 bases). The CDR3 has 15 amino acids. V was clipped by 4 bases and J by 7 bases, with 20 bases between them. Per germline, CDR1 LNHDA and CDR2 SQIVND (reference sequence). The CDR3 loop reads CASSKAGTSDGEQYF. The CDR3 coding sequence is TGTGCCAGTAGTAAAGCCGGGACATCGGATGGGGAGCAGTACTTC.

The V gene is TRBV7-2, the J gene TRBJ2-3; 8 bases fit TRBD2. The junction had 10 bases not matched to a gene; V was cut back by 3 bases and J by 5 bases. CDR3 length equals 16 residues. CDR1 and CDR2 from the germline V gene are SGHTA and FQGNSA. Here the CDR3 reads CASSLWSSGQEDTQYF. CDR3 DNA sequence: TGTGCCAGCAGCTTGTGGTCTAGCGGGCAGGAAGATACGCAGTATTTT.

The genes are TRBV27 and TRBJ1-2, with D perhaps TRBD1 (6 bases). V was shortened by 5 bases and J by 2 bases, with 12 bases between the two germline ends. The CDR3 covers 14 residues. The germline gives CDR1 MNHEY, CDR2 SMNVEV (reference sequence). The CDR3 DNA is TGTGCCAGCAGTAATGGGGGCGCCAACTATGGCTACACCTTC. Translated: CASSNGGANYGYTF.

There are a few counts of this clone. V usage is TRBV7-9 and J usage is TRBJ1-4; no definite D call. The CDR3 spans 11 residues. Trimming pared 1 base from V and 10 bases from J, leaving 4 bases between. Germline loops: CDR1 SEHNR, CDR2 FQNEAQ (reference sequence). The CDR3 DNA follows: TGTGCCAGCAGCTTAGGAGGAAAACTGTTTTTT. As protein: CASSLGGKLFF.

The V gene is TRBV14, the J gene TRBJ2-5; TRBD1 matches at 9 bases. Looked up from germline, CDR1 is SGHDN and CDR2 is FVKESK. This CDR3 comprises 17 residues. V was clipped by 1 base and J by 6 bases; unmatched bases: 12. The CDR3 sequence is CASSQGYLRTGAQTQYF. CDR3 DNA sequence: TGTGCCAGCAGCCAAGGATATCTACGGACAGGGGCCCAGACCCAGTACTTC.

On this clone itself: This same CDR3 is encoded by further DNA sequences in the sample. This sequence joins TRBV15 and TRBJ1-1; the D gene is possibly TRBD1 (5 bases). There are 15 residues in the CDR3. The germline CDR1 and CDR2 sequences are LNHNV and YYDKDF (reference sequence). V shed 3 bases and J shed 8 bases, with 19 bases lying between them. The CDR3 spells CATSREIGGADEAFF. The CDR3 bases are TGTGCCACCAGCAGGGAAATTGGAGGGGCGGACGAAGCTTTCTTT.

The CDR3 loop is CSVVQNSNQPQHF. CDR3 in DNA: TGCAGCGTTGTCCAGAATAGCAATCAGCCCCAGCATTTT. The V call is TRBV29-1, the J call TRBJ1-5, with no clear D. CDR3 length: 13 residues. Trimming left V 4 bases short and J 0 bases short, with 7 bases between. Germline CDR1 reads SQVTM; CDR2 reads ANQGSEA.

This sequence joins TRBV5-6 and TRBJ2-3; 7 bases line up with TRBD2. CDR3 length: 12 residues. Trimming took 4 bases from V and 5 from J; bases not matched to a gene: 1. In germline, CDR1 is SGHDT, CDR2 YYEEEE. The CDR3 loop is CASSGGGDTQYF. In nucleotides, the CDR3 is TGTGCCAGCAGCGGCGGGGGAGATACGCAGTATTTT.

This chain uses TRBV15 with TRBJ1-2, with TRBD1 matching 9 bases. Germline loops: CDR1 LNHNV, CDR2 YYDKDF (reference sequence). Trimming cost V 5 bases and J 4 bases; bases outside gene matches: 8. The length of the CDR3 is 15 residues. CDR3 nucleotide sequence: TGTGCCACCAGCGGTCCCGGGACAGGGTCCTATGGCTACACCTTC. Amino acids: CATSGPGTGSYGYTF. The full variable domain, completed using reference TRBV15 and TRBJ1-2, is DAMVIQNPRYQVTQFGKPVTLSCSQTLNHNVMYWYQQKSSQAPKLLFHYYDKDFNNEADTPDNFQSRRPNTSFCFLDIRSPGLGDTAMYLCATSGPGTGSYGYTFGSGTRLTVV.

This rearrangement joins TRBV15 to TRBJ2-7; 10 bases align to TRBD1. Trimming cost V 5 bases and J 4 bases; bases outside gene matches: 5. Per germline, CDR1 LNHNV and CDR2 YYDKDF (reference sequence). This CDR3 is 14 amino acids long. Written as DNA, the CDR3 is TGTGCCACCAGCCAAGGACAGGGGGTTTACGAGCAGTACTTC. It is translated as CATSQGQGVYEQYF.

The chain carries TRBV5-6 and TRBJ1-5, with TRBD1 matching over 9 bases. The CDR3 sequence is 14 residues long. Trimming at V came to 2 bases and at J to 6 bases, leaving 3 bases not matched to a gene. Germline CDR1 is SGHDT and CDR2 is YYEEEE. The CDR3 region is CASSLQGAGQPQHF. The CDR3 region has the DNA TGTGCCAGCAGCTTACAGGGGGCAGGTCAGCCCCAGCATTTT.